What follows is one TCR beta chain and its context. Its antigen is not identified. Researchers prepared the TRB cDNA libraries using 5' RACE with UMI labels. TCRdb re-called the 5' RACE reads; one entry per CDR3 protein, DNA not given. In total, the table holds just under 90,000 distinct CDR3 sequences. Sorts performed in triplicate captured roughly 320,000 cells each from every CD8+ T cell subset. The data were taken from a study of CXCR3-negative and CXCR3-positive naive CD8 T cells. Study at large: Libraries each contributed about 1.5 +/- 0.3 million TRB reads, for about 150 million in total. Points from the study as a whole: After cryopreservation, CXCR3 expression dropped partially; most assays used fresh PBMCs. Against CXCR3-negative naive cells, CXCR3-positive naive cells showed more hydrophobic TRB CDR3s. In both naive subsets diversity was comparably high, whereas memory CD8+ cells showed much lower diversity.

The sequencing sample was made of naive CXCR3+ CD8+ T cells from blood. Stated subset: CD45RO-CCR7+CD27+CD95- naive CD8+ T cells expressing CXCR3 (TNR3+). This sequence was found in a human donor in good health. Some clones in this sample may be carry-over from other donors' samples.

CDR3 region: CASSLTPETGYNIQYF. V and J are TRBV5-1 and TRBJ2-4; TCRdb calls TRBD1, which cannot be checked without DNA. The germline CDR1 and CDR2 sequences are SGHRS and YFSETQ. The CDR3 is 16 amino acids.